This passage covers 25 T cell receptor beta chains from one sample sequenced in a study of graft-versus-host responses after intestinal transplantation. Repertoires were generated with immunoSEQ multiplex PCR, while TCRdb's copy carries only in-frame clones and drops some. The sample has about 97,000 clones, more than 80% seen once; the top ten hold approximately 16%. This sample comprised PBMCs, obtained about 460 days after intestinal transplant. All receptors derive from a human patient who received an intestinal transplant, so some T cells may come from the graft donor.

The chain links TRBV19 to TRBJ1-6, with a possible D match to TRBD1 (5 bases). The germline V and J ends were trimmed by 11 bases and 7 bases, with 15 bases remaining between them. Germline CDR1 LNHDA, CDR2 SQIVND (reference sequence). CDR3 length: 13 amino acids. The CDR3 here is CAVRGPINSPLHF. The CDR3, as DNA: TGTGCCGTGAGGGGCCCGATAAATTCACCCCTCCACTTT.

V is TRBV9 and J is TRBJ1-4; no clear D gene. V lost 4 bases, J lost 0 bases, and 13 bases lay in between. CDR3 length: 16 amino acids. Germline V lookup: CDR1 SGDLS, CDR2 YYNGEE. The CDR3 is CASSSTPTATNEKLFF. CDR3 DNA sequence: TGTGCCAGCAGCTCGACACCTACCGCAACTAATGAAAAACTGTTTTTT.

The chain recombines TRBV5-1 with TRBJ2-6; D is unclear. The CDR3 contains 14 residues. Germline CDR1 is SGHRS and CDR2 is YFSETQ. V was pared by 4 bases and J by 3 bases, with 8 bases between. The CDR3 loop reads CASSLLGGANVLTF. CDR3 sequence (DNA): TGCGCCAGCAGCCTACTTGGTGGGGCCAACGTCCTGACTTTC.

The chain joins TRBV20-1 to TRBJ1-1; D not resolved. There are 11 residues in the CDR3. CDR1 is DFQATT and CDR2 is SNEGSKA in the germline V gene (reference sequence). V was cut by 3 bases and J by 6 bases, with 8 bases left in between. Here the CDR3 DNA reads TGCAGTGCTAGGGGTTTTTCTGAAGCTTTCTTT. Translated, it gives CSARGFSEAFF.

The chain uses TRBV15 and TRBJ1-4; D call uncertain. Germline-derived CDR1 and CDR2 are LNHNV and YYDKDF (reference sequence). Trimming took off 0 bases at V and 10 bases at J, with 15 bases between the two ends. The CDR3 extends over 15 amino acids. The CDR3 loop is CATSRDPASPVKLFF. The CDR3 coding sequence is TGTGCCACCAGCAGAGACCCGGCGAGTCCCGTAAAACTGTTTTTT.

The J gene is TRBJ1-1, the V gene TRBV10-2; no firm D call. The CDR3 has 12 residues. V dropped 10 bases and J dropped 2 bases, with 11 bases sitting between them. CDR1 WSHSY and CDR2 SAAADI come from the germline V gene. CDR3: CATALFNTEAFF. CDR3 sequence (DNA): TGCGCCACCGCACTGTTCAACACTGAAGCTTTCTTT.

J is TRBJ1-6 and V is TRBV12-5; 11 bases agree with TRBD1. Trimming cost V 1 base and J 0 bases; bases outside gene matches: 2. CDR3 length equals 18 residues. CDR1 and CDR2 (germline): LGHNT, FRNRAP. The chain's CDR3 is CASGLEGTGGSYNSPLHF. As DNA, the CDR3 is TGTGCTAGTGGTTTGGAAGGGACAGGGGGCTCCTATAATTCACCCCTCCACTTT.

The gene calls are TRBV6-6 and TRBJ1-1; 11 bases fit TRBD1. V was pared by 5 bases and J by 7 bases, with 3 bases of the junction left unmatched. This CDR3 has 13 residues. Germline V gives CDR1 MNHNY, CDR2 SVGAGI (reference sequence). The CDR3, as DNA: TGTGCCAGCAGTGGAGGGACAGGGGGTGAAGCTTTCTTT. Translation: CASSGGTGGEAFF.

A few counts support this clone. This chain uses TRBV6-5 with TRBJ2-2; TRBD2 is a possible D gene (5 bases). This CDR3 is built from 13 residues. Per germline, CDR1 MNHEY and CDR2 SVGAGI. V was pared by 2 bases and J by 4 bases, with 5 bases between. For the CDR3, the DNA is TGTGCCAGCAGTTACGGGAGCACCGGGGAGCTGTTTTTT. Residues: CASSYGSTGELFF.

This chain joins TRBV6-5 and TRBJ1-2, with 7 bases matching TRBD1. Germline lookup yields CDR1 MNHEY and CDR2 SVGAGI. The CDR3 runs 15 residues. The J segment lost 2 bases and the V segment lost 6 bases, leaving 9 bases of the junction unmatched. The CDR3 bases are TGTGCCAGCAGCCCCGGACAGGTGGGAAACTATGGCTACACCTTC. This gives the protein CASSPGQVGNYGYTF.

The chain couples TRBV6-1 to TRBJ1-1; D unclear. Trimming took 6 bases from V and 1 from J, leaving 9 bases between them. The germline CDR1 and CDR2 sequences are MNHNS and SASEGT. This CDR3 region has 13 residues. DNA of the CDR3: TGTGCCAGCAGGGAGTGGGCGAACACTGAAGCTTTCTTT. Translating it yields CASREWANTEAFF.

The chain recombines TRBV1 with TRBJ2-7; TRBD2, the D gene given by the table, was not confirmed from the DNA. TRBV1 is a listed pseudogene. The CDR3 is 19 amino acids. The DNA of the CDR3 is TGCACCAGCAGCCAAATACAACTCCTTAGCGGGGGGCTTCCCTACGAGCAGTACTTC. This encodes CTSSQIQLLSGGLPYEQYF.

The chain carries TRBV9 and TRBJ2-7; D not certain. Germline V lookup: CDR1 SGDLS, CDR2 YYNGEE. Trimming pared 6 bases from V and 0 bases from J, leaving 4 bases between. The CDR3 has 11 residues. The CDR3 DNA is TGTGCCAGCAACCACTCCTACGAGCAGTACTTC. Encoded protein: CASNHSYEQYF.

The J gene is TRBJ2-7, the V gene TRBV18; D is unresolved. CDR3 length equals 15 residues. Germline values: CDR1 KGHSH, CDR2 LQKENI. Deletions cut 3 bases from V and 6 bases from J, with 18 bases between. This chain's CDR3 is CASSPGSTATVEQYF. As DNA, the CDR3 is TGTGCCAGCTCACCTGGGTCGACCGCAACCGTCGAGCAGTACTTC. The whole variable domain, remainder taken from reference TRBV18 and TRBJ2-7, is NAGVMQNPRHLVRRRGQEARLRCSPMKGHSHVYWYRQLPEEGLKFMVYLQKENIIDESGMPKERFSAEFPKEGPSILRIQQVVRGDSAAYFCASSPGSTATVEQYFGPGTRLTVT.

The chain links TRBV7-9 to TRBJ1-2, with 8 bases identical to TRBD1. The CDR3 length is 16 residues. From germline, CDR1 is SEHNR and CDR2 FQNEAQ (reference sequence). The V and J ends lost 5 bases and 1 base, in that order; junction bases with no gene match: 9. CDR3 protein: CASSAWEDRDNYGYTF. DNA for the CDR3: TGTGCCAGCAGCGCCTGGGAGGACAGGGATAACTATGGCTACACCTTC.

V and J are TRBV7-3 and TRBJ2-1; TRBD1 matches 7 bases. The CDR3 has 15 amino acids. CDR1 and CDR2 from the germline V gene are SGHTA and FQGTGA. Trimming took 5 bases from V and 4 from J; bases not matched to a gene: 8. CDR3 sequence (DNA): TGTGCCAGCAGCCCAACCACAGGGGATTACAATGAGCAGTTCTTC. Residues: CASSPTTGDYNEQFF.

This clone was observed a handful of times. This chain uses TRBV13 with TRBJ1-1; possible D gene TRBD1, 5 bases. Trimming took off 3 bases at V and 1 base at J, with 12 bases between the two ends. There are 15 residues in the CDR3. Germline V gene lookup returns CDR1 PRHDT and CDR2 FYEKMQ (reference sequence). This chain's CDR3 is CASSFPDIQNTEAFF. The CDR3 DNA sequence: TGTGCCAGCAGCTTCCCGGACATCCAGAACACTGAAGCTTTCTTT.

V usage is TRBV13 and J usage is TRBJ2-1, with 7 bases identical to TRBD2. Germline lookup yields CDR1 PRHDT and CDR2 FYEKMQ (reference sequence). The CDR3 is 16 residues long. V was pared by 5 bases and J by 0 bases, with 7 bases of the junction left unmatched. The CDR3 DNA reads as TGTGCCAGCAGCGGGGGGGGACCGCACTCCTACAATGAGCAGTTCTTC. Translating gives CASSGGGPHSYNEQFF.

This chain links TRBV4-2 with TRBJ1-3; D remains unclear. In germline, CDR1 is LGHNA, CDR2 YNFKEQ. The CDR3 runs to 16 residues. Trimming took 0 bases from V and 2 from J, leaving 11 bases between them. The DNA of the CDR3 is TGTGCCAGCAGCCAAGATTCGTTTGATCCTGGAAACACCATATATTTT. As protein: CASSQDSFDPGNTIYF.

V and J are TRBV5-1 and TRBJ1-2, with TRBD1 as a possible D gene (6 bases). Trimming removed 7 bases at V and 4 bases at J, with 14 bases between. Germline-derived CDR1 and CDR2 are SGHRS and YFSETQ. This CDR3 comprises 13 residues. The DNA of the CDR3 is TGCGCCAGCCAACCAGGGGAGGGCTATGGCTACACCTTC. This codes for CASQPGEGYGYTF.

In nucleotides, the CDR3 is TGCGCCAGCAGCCAACGGGCTGCCGGACGGTGGATCTATGGCTACACCTTC. Its translation: CASSQRAAGRWIYGYTF. The chain employs TRBV4-1 and TRBJ1-2; D gene ambiguous. The CDR3 sequence is 17 residues long. Trimming pared 2 bases from V and 4 bases from J, leaving 20 bases between. Germline V gene data show CDR1 as MGHRA and CDR2 as YSYEKL.

This clone has only one observation. The V gene is TRBV7-9, the J gene TRBJ1-6, with 10 bases identical to TRBD1. J was trimmed by 4 bases and V by 1 base; bases with no gene match: 7. The CDR3 covers 18 residues. Germline CDR1 reads SEHNR; CDR2 reads FQNEAQ (reference sequence). The CDR3 DNA reads as TGTGCCAGCAGCTTAGGATGGGGGACAGGGGTGTATAATTCACCCCTCCACTTT. Translation gives CASSLGWGTGVYNSPLHF.

CDR3: CASGGGNDIQYF. Written as DNA, the CDR3 is TGTGCCAGCGGGGGAGGGAATGACATTCAGTACTTC. V is TRBV9 and J is TRBJ2-4; 7 positions agree with TRBD2. Germline CDR1 is SGDLS and CDR2 is YYNGEE. Trimming cost V 7 bases and J 8 bases; bases outside gene matches: 6. The length of the CDR3 is 12 residues.

The V call is TRBV5-1, the J call TRBJ2-1, with D maybe TRBD2 (6 bases). Trimming took off 4 bases at V and 9 bases at J, with 11 bases between the two ends. This CDR3 is built from 12 residues. CDR1 and CDR2 from the germline V gene are SGHRS and YFSETQ. The DNA of the CDR3 is TGCGCCAGCAGCATCCAGCGGGTTGAGCAGTTCTTC. The encoded protein is CASSIQRVEQFF. The complete variable domain, with remaining parts taken from reference TRBV5-1 and TRBJ2-1, reads KAGVTQTPRYLIKTRGQQVTLSCSPISGHRSVSWYQQTPGQGLQFLFEYFSETQRNKGNFPGRFSGRQFSNSRSEMNVSTLELGDSALYLCASSIQRVEQFFGPGTRLTVL.

As to this clone: Other DNA sequences in this specimen translate into the identical CDR3. The V call is TRBV5-1, the J call TRBJ2-7; D possibly corresponds to TRBD2 (7 bases). CDR1 and CDR2 (germline): SGHRS, YFSETQ. The CDR3 has 14 residues. Deletions cut 0 bases from V and 7 bases from J, with 14 bases between. CDR3 sequence: CASSLGGGKPEQYF. The CDR3 nucleotides read TGCGCCAGCAGCTTGGGGGGGGGCAAACCTGAGCAGTACTTC.